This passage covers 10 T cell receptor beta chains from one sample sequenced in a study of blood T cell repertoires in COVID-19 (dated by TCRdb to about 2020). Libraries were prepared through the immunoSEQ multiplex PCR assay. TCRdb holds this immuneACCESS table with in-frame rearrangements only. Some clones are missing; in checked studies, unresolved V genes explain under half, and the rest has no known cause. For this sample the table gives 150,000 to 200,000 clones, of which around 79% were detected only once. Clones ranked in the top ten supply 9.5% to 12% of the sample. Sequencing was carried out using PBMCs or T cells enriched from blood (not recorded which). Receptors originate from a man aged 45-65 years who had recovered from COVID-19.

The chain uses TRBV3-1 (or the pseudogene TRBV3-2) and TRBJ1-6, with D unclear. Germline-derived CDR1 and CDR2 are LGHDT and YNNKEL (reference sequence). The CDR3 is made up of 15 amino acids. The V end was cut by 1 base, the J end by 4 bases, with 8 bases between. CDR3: CASSQGRGYNSPLHF. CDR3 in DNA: TGTGCCAGCAGCCAAGGGCGAGGGTATAATTCACCCCTCCACTTT.

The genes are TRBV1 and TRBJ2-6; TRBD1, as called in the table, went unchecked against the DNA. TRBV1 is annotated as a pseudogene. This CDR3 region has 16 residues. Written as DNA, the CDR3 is TGCACCAGCAGCACCAACGGGACACCTGGGGCCAACGTCCTGACTTTC. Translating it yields CTSSTNGTPGANVLTF.

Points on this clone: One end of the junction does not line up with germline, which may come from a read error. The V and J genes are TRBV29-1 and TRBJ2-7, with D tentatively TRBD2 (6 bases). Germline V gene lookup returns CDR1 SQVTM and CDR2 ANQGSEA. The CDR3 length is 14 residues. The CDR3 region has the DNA TGCAGCGTCGAAGGGAATAGCGGCTCCTACGAGCAGTACTTC. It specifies CSVEGNSGSYEQYF.

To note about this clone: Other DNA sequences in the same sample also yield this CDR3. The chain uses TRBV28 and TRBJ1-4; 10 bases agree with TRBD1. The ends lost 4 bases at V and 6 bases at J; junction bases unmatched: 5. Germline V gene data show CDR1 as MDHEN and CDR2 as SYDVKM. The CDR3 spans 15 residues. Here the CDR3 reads CASSSPGQGYEKLFF. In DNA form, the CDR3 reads TGTGCCAGCAGTTCCCCGGGACAGGGGTATGAAAAACTGTTTTTT.

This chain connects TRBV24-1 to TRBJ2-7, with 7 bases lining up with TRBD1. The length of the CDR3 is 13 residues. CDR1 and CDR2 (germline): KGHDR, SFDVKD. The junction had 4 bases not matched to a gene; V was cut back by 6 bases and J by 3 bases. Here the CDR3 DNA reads TGTGCCACCAGTAACTCAGGGGGCTACGAGCAGTACTTC. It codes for CATSNSGGYEQYF.

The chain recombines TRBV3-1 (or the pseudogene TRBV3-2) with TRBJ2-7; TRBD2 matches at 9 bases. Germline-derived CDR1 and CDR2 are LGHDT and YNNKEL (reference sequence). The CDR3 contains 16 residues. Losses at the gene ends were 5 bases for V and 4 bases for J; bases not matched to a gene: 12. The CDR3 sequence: CASSEAGSGGIYEQYF. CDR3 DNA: TGTGCCAGCAGCGAAGCGGGTAGCGGGGGTATATACGAGCAGTACTTC.

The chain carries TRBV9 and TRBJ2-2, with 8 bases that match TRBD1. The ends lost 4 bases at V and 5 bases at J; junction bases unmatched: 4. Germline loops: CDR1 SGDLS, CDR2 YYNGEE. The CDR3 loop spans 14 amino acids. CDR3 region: CASSPGQGTGELFF. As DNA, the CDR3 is TGTGCCAGCAGCCCAGGACAGGGTACCGGGGAGCTGTTTTTT. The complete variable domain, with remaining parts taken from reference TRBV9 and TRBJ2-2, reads DSGVTQTPKHLITATGQRVTLRCSPRSGDLSVYWYQQSLDQGLQFLIQYYNGEERAKGNILERFSAQQFPDLHSELNLSSLELGDSALYFCASSPGQGTGELFFGEGSRLTVL.

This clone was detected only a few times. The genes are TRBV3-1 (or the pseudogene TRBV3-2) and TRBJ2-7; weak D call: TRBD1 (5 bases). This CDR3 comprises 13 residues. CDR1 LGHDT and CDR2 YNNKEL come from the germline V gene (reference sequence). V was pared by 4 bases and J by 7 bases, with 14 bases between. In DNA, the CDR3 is TGTGCCAGCAGCCCGCGACAGCTTGGGGAGCAGTACTTC. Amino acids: CASSPRQLGEQYF.

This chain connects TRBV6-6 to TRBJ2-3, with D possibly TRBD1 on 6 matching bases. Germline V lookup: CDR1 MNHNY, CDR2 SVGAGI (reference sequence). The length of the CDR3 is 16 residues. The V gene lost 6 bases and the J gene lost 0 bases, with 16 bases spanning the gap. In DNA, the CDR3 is TGTGCCAGCAGCGGAAGGTGGGGGCCTAGCACAGATACGCAGTATTTT. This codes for CASSGRWGPSTDTQYF.

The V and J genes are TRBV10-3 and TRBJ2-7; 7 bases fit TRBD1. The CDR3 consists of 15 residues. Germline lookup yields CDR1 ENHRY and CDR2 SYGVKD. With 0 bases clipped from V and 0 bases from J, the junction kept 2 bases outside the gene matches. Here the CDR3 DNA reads TGTGCCATCAGTGAGTCAACAGGGGCCTCCTACGAGCAGTACTTC. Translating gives CAISESTGASYEQYF.